This entry lists 7 T cell receptor beta chains sequenced from one sample in a study of PD-1 blockade in mismatch repair-deficient tumors. The repertoire was sequenced with immunoSEQ multiplex PCR; TCRdb's copy has only in-frame clones and lacks some. This table holds around 120,000 clones, more than 85% found once. This specimen was peripheral blood, taken 44 weeks after starting pembrolizumab. Receptor source: an adult with mismatch repair-deficient cancer.

V gene TRBV29-1 combines with J gene TRBJ2-7; D uncertain. Germline loops: CDR1 SQVTM, CDR2 ANQGSEA. Trimming removed 2 bases from V and 6 bases from J, with 8 bases in between. The CDR3 is 11 residues long. CDR3 sequence: CSVESGFEQYF. Here the CDR3 DNA reads TGCAGCGTTGAATCTGGATTCGAGCAGTACTTC.

The gene calls are TRBV29-1 and TRBJ2-2; D possibly matches TRBD1 or TRBD2 (7 bases each). CDR3 length equals 14 residues. Trimming cost V 2 bases and J 4 bases, with 11 bases left between them. Germline-derived CDR1 and CDR2 are SQVTM and ANQGSEA. CDR3 sequence (DNA): TGCAGCGTTGAAACAGGGGAGGGCACCGGGGAGCTGTTTTTT. This codes for CSVETGEGTGELFF.

This chain joins TRBV5-6 and TRBJ1-2; TRBD1 might be the D (6 bases). Trimming left V 2 bases short and J 5 bases short, with 16 bases between. This CDR3 is built from 15 residues. Looked up from germline, CDR1 is SGHDT and CDR2 is YYEEEE. The CDR3 sequence is CASSFTGWGEYGYTF. The CDR3 DNA reads as TGTGCCAGCAGCTTTACAGGGTGGGGAGAGTATGGCTACACCTTC.

This clone was counted a few times. This chain connects TRBV28 to TRBJ2-7, with a tentative D call TRBD2 (5 bases). Germline V lookup: CDR1 MDHEN, CDR2 SYDVKM. The CDR3 has 15 amino acids. V was trimmed by 9 bases and J by 5 bases, leaving 23 bases between them. CDR3 loop: CASTYRGLQVHEQYF. CDR3 coding DNA: TGTGCCAGTACGTACCGCGGGCTTCAGGTCCACGAGCAGTACTTC.

This rearrangement joins TRBV5-1 to TRBJ2-1; 11 nucleotides line up with TRBD2. The CDR3 spans 17 residues. V dropped 4 bases and J dropped 5; count of bases not matched to a gene: 11. Germline values: CDR1 SGHRS, CDR2 YFSETQ. The CDR3 DNA reads as TGCGCCAGCAGCCCCCAGCTAGCGGGAGGATCGCACAATGAGCAGTTCTTC. The encoded protein is CASSPQLAGGSHNEQFF.

The J gene is TRBJ1-5, the V gene TRBV18, with D hard to call. V lost 2 bases and J 9 bases, leaving 17 bases between the germline ends. CDR1 is KGHSH, CDR2 LQKENI, per germline. The CDR3 runs 15 residues. The CDR3 DNA reads TGTGCCAGCTCACCATCGACTGATGTGGGTTCGCCCCAGCATTTT. Translating it yields CASSPSTDVGSPQHF.

This clone was detected a few times. The DNA of the CDR3 is TGTGCCAGCAGCCCCCAAGGACTAGCAAGCGAGACCCAGTACTTC. Residues: CASSPQGLASETQYF. The chain is built from TRBV11-2 and TRBJ2-5; the match to TRBD2 covers 8 bases. CDR1 is SGHAT, CDR2 FQNNGV, per germline. The CDR3 runs 15 residues. V lost 5 bases, J lost 5 bases, and 10 bases stayed unmatched.